A selection of T cell receptor beta chains follows, all from one sample in a study of T cells in Graves' hyperthyroidism and ophthalmopathy. A single record per CDR3 protein comes from TCRdb applying MiXCR to the multiplex PCR reads. The sample has about 570,000 distinct CDR3 sequences, around 42% seen once. The sample taken for sequencing was peripheral blood or thyroid tissue (not recorded which). The origin of the receptors is an adult woman with Graves' disease, either hyperthyroidism or ophthalmopathy (not recorded which). Each CDR3 is given without its conserved first and last residue. Fields, in order: CDR3 length, clone size, V gene, J gene, D gene, CDR3 protein. D genes are given only for firm matches. Clone size, where shown, is once, few, many, or a class for clones that have expanded.

cdr3_length: 10
clone_size: NA
v_call: TRBV20-1
j_call: TRBJ1-5
d_call: NA
cdr3_aa: SARDFNQPQH

cdr3_length: 14
clone_size: NA
v_call: TRBV7-3
j_call: TRBJ2-5
d_call: TRBD1
cdr3_aa: ASSLRTGVRGETQY

cdr3_length: 12
clone_size: many
v_call: TRBV10-3
j_call: TRBJ2-7
d_call: TRBD2
cdr3_aa: AISAGLASYEQY

cdr3_length: 13
clone_size: few
v_call: TRBV18
j_call: TRBJ1-6
d_call: TRBD1
cdr3_aa: ASSPEGQGRSPLH

cdr3_length: 13
clone_size: many
v_call: TRBV11-2
j_call: TRBJ2-7
d_call: NA
cdr3_aa: ASSLELVLGYEHY

cdr3_length: 12
clone_size: many
v_call: TRBV14
j_call: TRBJ2-5
d_call: NA
cdr3_aa: ASSVGQRSETQY

cdr3_length: 15
clone_size: NA
v_call: TRBV25-1
j_call: TRBJ2-2
d_call: NA
cdr3_aa: ASSELDGRQNTGELF

cdr3_length: 13
clone_size: NA
v_call: TRBV29-1
j_call: TRBJ1-4
d_call: NA
cdr3_aa: SVKIGMGTDEKLF

cdr3_length: 10
clone_size: NA
v_call: TRBV29-1
j_call: TRBJ1-2
d_call: NA
cdr3_aa: SLGPGPNGYT

cdr3_length: 13
clone_size: NA
v_call: TRBV5-1
j_call: TRBJ1-4
d_call: TRBD1
cdr3_aa: ASSPEQGSSGKLF

cdr3_length: 13
clone_size: few
v_call: TRBV6-5
j_call: TRBJ1-6
d_call: TRBD1
cdr3_aa: ASSTRQGGNSPLH

cdr3_length: 10
clone_size: many
v_call: TRBV20-1
j_call: TRBJ2-7
d_call: NA
cdr3_aa: SVGEKRYEQY

cdr3_length: 12
clone_size: NA
v_call: TRBV7-9
j_call: TRBJ1-4
d_call: NA
cdr3_aa: ASSSWTGAEKLF

cdr3_length: 11
clone_size: NA
v_call: TRBV7-3
j_call: TRBJ1-4
d_call: NA
cdr3_aa: ASSLFGDEKLF

cdr3_length: 12
clone_size: many
v_call: TRBV7-2
j_call: TRBJ2-7
d_call: NA
cdr3_aa: ASSLAGVEYEQY

cdr3_length: 18
clone_size: NA
v_call: TRBV19
j_call: TRBJ2-6
d_call: TRBD1
cdr3_aa: ASSILRGQGILSGANVLT

cdr3_length: 11
clone_size: few
v_call: TRBV27
j_call: TRBJ1-1
d_call: NA
cdr3_aa: ASSNVPMTEAF

cdr3_length: 9
clone_size: NA
v_call: TRBV7-9
j_call: TRBJ1-4
d_call: NA
cdr3_aa: ASTDREKLF

cdr3_length: 10
clone_size: NA
v_call: TRBV7-9
j_call: TRBJ2-3
d_call: NA
cdr3_aa: ASSAIVGTQY

cdr3_length: 14
clone_size: NA
v_call: TRBV25-1
j_call: TRBJ2-5
d_call: NA
cdr3_aa: ASSAISRGIQETQY

cdr3_length: 12
clone_size: NA
v_call: TRBV29-1
j_call: TRBJ2-7
d_call: NA
cdr3_aa: SVAGDMQFYEQY

cdr3_length: 13
clone_size: NA
v_call: TRBV7-2
j_call: TRBJ1-2
d_call: NA
cdr3_aa: ASSLQGLPYSGYT

cdr3_length: 11
clone_size: once
v_call: TRBV19
j_call: TRBJ1-1
d_call: NA
cdr3_aa: ATRLGGNTEAF

cdr3_length: 10
clone_size: many
v_call: TRBV2
j_call: TRBJ1-1
d_call: NA
cdr3_aa: ASRPGEGRTF

cdr3_length: 11
clone_size: NA
v_call: TRBV10-1
j_call: TRBJ2-7
d_call: TRBD2
cdr3_aa: ARQTSASYEQY

cdr3_length: 11
clone_size: few
v_call: TRBV11-3
j_call: TRBJ2-3
d_call: NA
cdr3_aa: ASSPGLADTQY

cdr3_length: 13
clone_size: NA
v_call: TRBV4-1
j_call: TRBJ1-5
d_call: NA
cdr3_aa: ASRLAGGLNQPQH

cdr3_length: 16
clone_size: NA
v_call: TRBV20-1
j_call: TRBJ2-5
d_call: NA
cdr3_aa: SARDLFGLDSHLETQY

cdr3_length: 12
clone_size: once
v_call: TRBV7-9
j_call: TRBJ2-5
d_call: NA
cdr3_aa: ASSLGVGQAAQY

cdr3_length: 10
clone_size: NA
v_call: TRBV20-1
j_call: TRBJ2-5
d_call: NA
cdr3_aa: SAPEGGETQY

cdr3_length: 13
clone_size: once
v_call: TRBV10-3
j_call: TRBJ2-7
d_call: TRBD1
cdr3_aa: ASSYRQGGTDEQY

cdr3_length: 10
clone_size: few
v_call: TRBV20-1
j_call: TRBJ1-2
d_call: NA
cdr3_aa: SARGVVYGYT

cdr3_length: 12
clone_size: many
v_call: TRBV10-3
j_call: TRBJ2-7
d_call: NA
cdr3_aa: AIASPTGTYEQY

cdr3_length: 11
clone_size: NA
v_call: TRBV11-2
j_call: TRBJ1-1
d_call: TRBD1
cdr3_aa: ASSGGQGYKCS

cdr3_length: 15
clone_size: once
v_call: TRBV20-1
j_call: TRBJ1-1
d_call: NA
cdr3_aa: SASPSGDTPAETEAF

cdr3_length: 11
clone_size: NA
v_call: TRBV20-1
j_call: TRBJ1-1
d_call: NA
cdr3_aa: SALTVGNTEAF

cdr3_length: 13
clone_size: many
v_call: TRBV13
j_call: TRBJ1-1
d_call: NA
cdr3_aa: ASSPHRAMNTEAF

cdr3_length: 13
clone_size: NA
v_call: TRBV20-1
j_call: TRBJ1-5
d_call: TRBD1
cdr3_aa: SAKEGQGGGQPQH

cdr3_length: 13
clone_size: NA
v_call: TRBV9
j_call: TRBJ1-1
d_call: NA
cdr3_aa: ASSVSSSVGTEAF

cdr3_length: 9
clone_size: NA
v_call: TRBV10-3
j_call: TRBJ2-7
d_call: NA
cdr3_aa: ANGVGYEQY

cdr3_length: 10
clone_size: NA
v_call: TRBV29-1
j_call: TRBJ2-7
d_call: NA
cdr3_aa: SVARVGSEQY

cdr3_length: 11
clone_size: NA
v_call: TRBV29-1
j_call: TRBJ1-2
d_call: NA
cdr3_aa: SVSPQGRDGYT

cdr3_length: 17
clone_size: NA
v_call: TRBV11-2
j_call: TRBJ2-7
d_call: TRBD2
cdr3_aa: ASSLGTSGWARKFYEQY

cdr3_length: 12
clone_size: NA
v_call: TRBV11-2
j_call: TRBJ1-5
d_call: NA
cdr3_aa: ASSSERYNQPQH

cdr3_length: 12
clone_size: many
v_call: TRBV10-3
j_call: TRBJ2-7
d_call: NA
cdr3_aa: AITRAGNDYEQY

cdr3_length: 10
clone_size: many
v_call: TRBV20-1
j_call: TRBJ1-1
d_call: NA
cdr3_aa: SATLTGTEAF

cdr3_length: 12
clone_size: many
v_call: TRBV11-2
j_call: TRBJ2-7
d_call: NA
cdr3_aa: ASSLDGNFYEQY

cdr3_length: 12
clone_size: NA
v_call: TRBV29-1
j_call: TRBJ1-3
d_call: TRBD1
cdr3_aa: SGGTAIGGNTIY